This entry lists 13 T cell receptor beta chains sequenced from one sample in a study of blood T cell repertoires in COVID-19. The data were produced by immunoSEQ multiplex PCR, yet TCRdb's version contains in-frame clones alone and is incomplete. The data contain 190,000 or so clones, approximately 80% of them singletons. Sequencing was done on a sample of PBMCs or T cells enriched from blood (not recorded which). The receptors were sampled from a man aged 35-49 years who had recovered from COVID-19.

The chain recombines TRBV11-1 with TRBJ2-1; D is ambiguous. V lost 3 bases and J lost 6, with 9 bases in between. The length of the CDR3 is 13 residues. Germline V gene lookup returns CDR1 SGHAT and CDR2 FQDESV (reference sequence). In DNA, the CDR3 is TGTGCCAGCAGCTTGAACCAGGTCAATGAGCAGTTCTTC. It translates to CASSLNQVNEQFF.

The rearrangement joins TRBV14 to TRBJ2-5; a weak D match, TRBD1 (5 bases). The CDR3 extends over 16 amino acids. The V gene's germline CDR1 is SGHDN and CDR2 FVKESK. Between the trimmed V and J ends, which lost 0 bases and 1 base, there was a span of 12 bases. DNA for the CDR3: TGTGCCAGCAGCCAAGATCTCAGGGCGTCCCAAGAGACCCAGTACTTC. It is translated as CASSQDLRASQETQYF.

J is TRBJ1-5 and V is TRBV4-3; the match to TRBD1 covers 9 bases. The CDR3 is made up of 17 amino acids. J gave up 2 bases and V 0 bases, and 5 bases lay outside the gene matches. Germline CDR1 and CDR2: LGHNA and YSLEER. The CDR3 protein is CASSQDGTGKGNQPQHF. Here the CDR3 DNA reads TGCGCCAGCAGCCAAGACGGGACAGGGAAGGGCAATCAGCCCCAGCATTTT.

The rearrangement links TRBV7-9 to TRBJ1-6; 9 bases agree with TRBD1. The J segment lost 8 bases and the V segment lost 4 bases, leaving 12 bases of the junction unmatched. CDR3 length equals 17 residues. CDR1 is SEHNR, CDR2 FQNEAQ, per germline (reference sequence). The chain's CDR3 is CASSSINRGRGDSPLHF. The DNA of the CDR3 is TGTGCCAGCAGCTCAATCAACAGGGGGCGCGGGGATTCACCCCTCCACTTT.

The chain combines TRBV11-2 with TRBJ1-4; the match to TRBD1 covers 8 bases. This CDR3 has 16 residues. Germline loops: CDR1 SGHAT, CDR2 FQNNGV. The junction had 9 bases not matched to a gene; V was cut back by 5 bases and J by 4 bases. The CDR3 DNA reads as TGTGCCAGCAGCCTAACAGGGGGGAAGAGTAATGAAAAACTGTTTTTT. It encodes CASSLTGGKSNEKLFF. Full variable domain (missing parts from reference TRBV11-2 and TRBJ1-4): EAGVAQSPRYKIIEKRQSVAFWCNPISGHATLYWYQQILGQGPKLLIQFQNNGVVDDSQLPKDRFSAERLKGVDSTLKIQPAKLEDSAVYLCASSLTGGKSNEKLFFGSGTQLSVL.

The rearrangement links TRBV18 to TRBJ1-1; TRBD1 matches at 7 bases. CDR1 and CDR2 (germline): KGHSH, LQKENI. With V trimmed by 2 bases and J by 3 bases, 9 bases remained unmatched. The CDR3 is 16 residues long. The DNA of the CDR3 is TGTGCCAGCTCACCAATGGAGGGGGCCGTTGACACTGAAGCTTTCTTT. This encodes CASSPMEGAVDTEAFF.

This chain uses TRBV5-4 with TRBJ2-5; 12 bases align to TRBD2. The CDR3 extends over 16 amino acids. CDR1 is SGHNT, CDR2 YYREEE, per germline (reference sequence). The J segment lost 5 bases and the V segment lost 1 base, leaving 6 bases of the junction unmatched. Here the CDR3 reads CASSLSLAGGRETQYF. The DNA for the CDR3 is TGTGCCAGCAGCTTGAGTCTAGCGGGAGGGCGGGAGACCCAGTACTTC.

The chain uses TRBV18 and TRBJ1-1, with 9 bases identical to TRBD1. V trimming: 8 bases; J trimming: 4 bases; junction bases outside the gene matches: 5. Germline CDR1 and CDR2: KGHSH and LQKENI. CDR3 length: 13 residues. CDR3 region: CASQQGAVTEAFF. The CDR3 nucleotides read TGTGCCAGCCAACAGGGGGCGGTCACTGAAGCTTTCTTT.

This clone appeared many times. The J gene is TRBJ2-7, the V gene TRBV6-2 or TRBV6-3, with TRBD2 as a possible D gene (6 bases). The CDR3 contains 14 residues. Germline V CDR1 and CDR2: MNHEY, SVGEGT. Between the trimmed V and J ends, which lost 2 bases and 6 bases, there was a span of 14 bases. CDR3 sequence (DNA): TGTGCCAGCAGTTACATGTTAGGAGGGGTCGAGCAGTACTTC. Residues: CASSYMLGGVEQYF.

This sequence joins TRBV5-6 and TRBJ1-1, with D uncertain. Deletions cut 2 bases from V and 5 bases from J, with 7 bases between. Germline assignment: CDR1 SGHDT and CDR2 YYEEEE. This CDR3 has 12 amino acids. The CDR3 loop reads CASSFSETEAFF. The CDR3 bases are TGTGCCAGCAGCTTTAGCGAAACTGAAGCTTTCTTT.

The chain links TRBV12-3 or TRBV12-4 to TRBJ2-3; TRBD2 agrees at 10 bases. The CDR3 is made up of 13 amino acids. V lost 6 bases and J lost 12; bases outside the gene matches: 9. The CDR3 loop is CASSTSSGGAQYF. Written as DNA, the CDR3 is TGTGCCAGCAGCACCTCTAGCGGGGGCGCCCAGTATTTT.

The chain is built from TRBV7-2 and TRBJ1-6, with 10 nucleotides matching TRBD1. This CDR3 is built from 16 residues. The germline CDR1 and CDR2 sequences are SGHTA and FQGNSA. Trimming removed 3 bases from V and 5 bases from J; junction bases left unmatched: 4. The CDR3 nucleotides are TGTGCCAGCAGCTTCCGGGACAGGGGCAATAATTCACCCCTCCACTTT. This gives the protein CASSFRDRGNNSPLHF.

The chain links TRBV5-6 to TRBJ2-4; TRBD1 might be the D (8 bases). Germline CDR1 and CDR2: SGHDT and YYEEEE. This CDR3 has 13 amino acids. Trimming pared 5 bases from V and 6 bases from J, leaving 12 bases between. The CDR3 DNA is TGTGCCAGCAGGGACAGGGAGGGAAACATTCAGTACTTC. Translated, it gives CASRDREGNIQYF.